Below are 23 T cell receptor beta chains sequenced from a single sample in a study of cytomegalovirus exposure and HLA in healthy donors. The PCR employed 60 Vbeta primers together with 13 Jbeta primers. TCRdb's copy holds only in-frame clones and misses some; the assay was immunoSEQ multiplex PCR. The sample contains fewer than 200,000 clones, 80% to 90% of which appear only once. Sequenced material: PBMCs. These receptors were obtained from a young woman in good health and CMV-seronegative.

This clone came up once. The rearrangement uses TRBV2 and TRBJ1-2; 8 bases line up with TRBD1. V shed 2 bases and J 4 bases; nucleotides not matched to a gene: 9. Germline CDR1 and CDR2: SNHLY and FYNNEI. This CDR3 comprises 16 residues. The CDR3 nucleotides are TGTGCCAGCAGTGAATTCGGACAGGGAAGCTTCTATGGCTACACCTTC. Translation: CASSEFGQGSFYGYTF. Variable domain in full (rest from reference TRBV2 and TRBJ1-2): EPEVTQTPSHQVTQMGQEVILRCVPISNHLYFYWYRQILGQKVEFLVSFYNNEISEKSEIFDDQFSVERPDGSNFTLKIRSTKLEDSAMYFCASSEFGQGSFYGYTFGSGTRLTVV.

The rearrangement links TRBV4-1 to TRBJ2-3; perhaps TRBD1 as D (6 bases). Per the germline V gene, CDR1 is MGHRA and CDR2 is YSYEKL. Trimming removed 0 bases from V and 5 bases from J, with 21 bases in between. There are 18 residues in the CDR3. As DNA, the CDR3 is TGCGCCAGCAGCCAAGATCGGGGTAGGGGGTCCCGAAGAGATACGCAGTATTTT. It translates to CASSQDRGRGSRRDTQYF.

The chain is built from TRBV14 and TRBJ2-7, with TRBD2 matching 7 bases. This CDR3 has 15 amino acids. J lost 3 bases, V lost 3 bases, and 8 bases had no gene match. Germline-derived CDR1 and CDR2 are SGHDN and FVKESK. The CDR3 spells CASSHPSGDYYEQYF. In DNA, the CDR3 is TGTGCCAGCAGCCATCCCAGCGGGGATTACTACGAGCAGTACTTC.

With respect to this clone: A read error may produce the germline difference seen at one junction end. The chain has TRBV7-9 and TRBJ1-5; tentatively, D is TRBD1 (6 bases). CDR3 size: 13 residues. CDR1 SEHNR and CDR2 FQNEAQ come from the germline V gene (reference sequence). The CDR3 sequence: CSSSNSGVQPQHF. The CDR3 DNA reads TGTTCCAGCAGTAATTCAGGGGTTCAGCCCCAGCATTTT.

This chain connects TRBV2 to TRBJ2-7, with TRBD1 as a possible D gene (6 bases). Looked up from germline, CDR1 is SNHLY and CDR2 is FYNNEI. The V end was cut by 7 bases, the J end by 0 bases, with 13 bases between. The CDR3 sequence is 14 residues long. CDR3 loop: CASTGGAGSYEQYF. CDR3 nucleotides: TGTGCCAGCACTGGGGGCGCAGGCTCCTACGAGCAGTACTTC.

CDR3 sequence: CASRKGLAGGEQFF. CDR3 coding DNA: TGTGCCAGCAGGAAGGGACTAGCGGGCGGAGAGCAGTTCTTC. The V gene is TRBV2, the J gene TRBJ2-1; 12 positions agree with TRBD2. V dropped 6 bases and J dropped 10; count of bases not matched to a gene: 7. CDR3 length: 14 amino acids. Looked up from germline, CDR1 is SNHLY and CDR2 is FYNNEI. The variable domain in full, completed from reference TRBV2 and TRBJ2-1, reads EPEVTQTPSHQVTQMGQEVILRCVPISNHLYFYWYRQILGQKVEFLVSFYNNEISEKSEIFDDQFSVERPDGSNFTLKIRSTKLEDSAMYFCASRKGLAGGEQFFGPGTRLTVL.

The rearrangement uses TRBV5-6 and TRBJ1-2, with TRBD1 matching over 7 bases. CDR3 size: 16 residues. With V trimmed by 1 base and J by 2 bases, 8 bases remained unmatched. Germline V gene sequence: CDR1 SGHDT, CDR2 YYEEEE. This CDR3 is CASSLPLYRGNYGYTF. CDR3 coding DNA: TGTGCCAGCAGCTTGCCCCTCTACAGGGGCAACTATGGCTACACCTTC.

The chain recombines TRBV5-1 with TRBJ2-5, with 8 bases that match TRBD2. Germline CDR1 reads SGHRS; CDR2 reads YFSETQ. The V and J ends lost 4 bases and 2 bases, in that order; junction bases with no gene match: 4. There are 14 residues in the CDR3. The CDR3 reads CASSTGLAQETQYF. For the CDR3, the DNA is TGCGCCAGCAGCACCGGACTAGCACAAGAGACCCAGTACTTC. The complete variable domain, with remaining parts taken from reference TRBV5-1 and TRBJ2-5, reads KAGVTQTPRYLIKTRGQQVTLSCSPISGHRSVSWYQQTPGQGLQFLFEYFSETQRNKGNFPGRFSGRQFSNSRSEMNVSTLELGDSALYLCASSTGLAQETQYFGPGTRLLVL.

This chain connects TRBV2 to TRBJ2-3; no clear D gene. CDR1 is SNHLY, CDR2 FYNNEI, per germline. The CDR3 is made up of 11 amino acids. V was clipped by 9 bases and J by 8 bases, with 12 bases between them. In DNA, the CDR3 is TGTGCCAGTCGAATCGAGTCTACGCAGTATTTT. Its translation is CASRIESTQYF. The entire variable domain, with the rest obtained from reference TRBV2 and TRBJ2-3, is as follows: EPEVTQTPSHQVTQMGQEVILRCVPISNHLYFYWYRQILGQKVEFLVSFYNNEISEKSEIFDDQFSVERPDGSNFTLKIRSTKLEDSAMYFCASRIESTQYFGPGTRLTVL.

This clone was observed a handful of times. The gene calls are TRBV5-4 and TRBJ2-5; TRBD1 matches at 9 bases. Losses at the gene ends were 4 bases for V and 1 base for J; bases not matched to a gene: 5. CDR1 and CDR2 (germline): SGHNT, YYREEE (reference sequence). This CDR3 has 15 residues. This CDR3 is CASSLDRGVQETQYF. The CDR3 coding sequence is TGTGCCAGCAGCCTAGACAGGGGGGTCCAAGAGACCCAGTACTTC.

This clone was seen a few times. This chain joins TRBV10-1 and TRBJ2-7; TRBD2 might be the D (5 bases). The germline V gene encodes CDR1 WNHNN and CDR2 SYGVQD (reference sequence). V gave up 3 bases and J gave up 4 bases, with 16 bases separating them. The CDR3 is 15 amino acids. Here the CDR3 DNA reads TGCGCCAGCAGTGAACTGGTTGAGGGTCGATACGAGCAGTACTTC. Amino acids: CASSELVEGRYEQYF.

J is TRBJ2-7 and V is TRBV6-1; 7 nucleotides align to TRBD1. Germline CDR1 and CDR2: MNHNS and SASEGT. The CDR3 runs to 15 residues. The V gene end was trimmed by 2 bases and the J gene end by 3 bases; junction bases not matched to a gene: 7. The CDR3 DNA is TGTGCCAGCAGTGAAAATGGACAGGCGGTCTACGAGCAGTACTTC. It translates to CASSENGQAVYEQYF.

The chain joins TRBV29-1 to TRBJ2-1; no firm D call. The CDR3 covers 13 residues. V dropped 4 bases and J dropped 1 base, with 8 bases sitting between them. Germline V gene lookup returns CDR1 SQVTM and CDR2 ANQGSEA. The CDR3 sequence: CSVATESYNEQFF. The CDR3 region has the DNA TGCAGCGTTGCCACAGAGTCCTACAATGAGCAGTTCTTC.

The chain links TRBV6-6 to TRBJ1-3, with 7 bases fitting TRBD1. Per germline, CDR1 MNHNY and CDR2 SVGAGI (reference sequence). V lost 6 bases to trimming and J lost 0 bases; unmatched junction nucleotides: 5. The CDR3 totals 15 residues. The CDR3 reads CASSNRGTSGNTIYF. CDR3 in DNA: TGTGCCAGCAGCAACAGGGGCACCTCTGGAAACACCATATATTTT.

A few counts support this clone. This chain connects TRBV12-5 to TRBJ1-5, with 7 positions matching TRBD1. Germline loops: CDR1 LGHNT, CDR2 FRNRAP. V dropped 0 bases and J dropped 0; count of bases not matched to a gene: 8. The CDR3 covers 18 residues. The CDR3 loop is CASGLVLGQESSNQPQHF. CDR3 in DNA: TGTGCTAGTGGTTTGGTACTCGGACAGGAGAGTAGCAATCAGCCCCAGCATTTT.

The chain employs TRBV5-1 and TRBJ1-6; 7 bases are a match to TRBD1. CDR3 length: 15 amino acids. CDR1 and CDR2 (germline): SGHRS, YFSETQ. The V segment lost 0 bases and the J segment 11 bases; nucleotides outside the gene matches: 8. CDR3 sequence (DNA): TGCGCCAGCAGCTTGGTCGGACAGGAATTGACACCCCTCCACTTT. It encodes CASSLVGQELTPLHF.

This chain joins TRBV6-1 and TRBJ1-2, with 8 bases matching TRBD1. The trim removed 6 bases at V and 4 bases at J, leaving 7 bases unmatched. CDR3 length: 14 amino acids. Looked up from germline, CDR1 is MNHNS and CDR2 is SASEGT. CDR3 loop: CASRLDRAVYGYTF. CDR3 coding DNA: TGTGCCAGCAGGCTGGACAGGGCAGTCTATGGCTACACCTTC.

The chain employs TRBV19 and TRBJ1-6, with TRBD1 matching over 7 bases. The junction had 13 bases not matched to a gene; V was cut back by 1 base and J by 10 bases. The CDR3 spans 17 residues. In germline, CDR1 is LNHDA, CDR2 SQIVND (reference sequence). CDR3 sequence: CASSIALSDRVISPLHF. The CDR3 DNA reads TGTGCCAGTAGTATAGCCCTCTCCGACAGGGTGATATCACCCCTCCACTTT.

In its sample, this clone was seen a few times. V is TRBV5-1 and J is TRBJ1-3, with a possible D match to TRBD1 (6 bases). Trimming removed 4 bases from V and 2 bases from J, with 13 bases in between. The germline gives CDR1 SGHRS, CDR2 YFSETQ. This CDR3 contains 15 residues. The CDR3 protein is CASSTTGTPGNTIYF. Written as DNA, the CDR3 is TGCGCCAGCAGCACTACGGGGACACCTGGAAACACCATATATTTT.

V gene TRBV6-4 combines with J gene TRBJ2-1; D may be TRBD2 (5 bases). Trimming took off 3 bases at V and 6 bases at J, with 12 bases between the two ends. Germline CDR1 is MRHNA and CDR2 is SNTAGT. The CDR3 totals 14 residues. CDR3 in DNA: TGTGCCAGCAGTGAGAAGCCAGGAGGCAATGAGCAGTTCTTC. It specifies CASSEKPGGNEQFF.

This chain connects TRBV2 to TRBJ1-3, with D perhaps TRBD1 (6 bases). The germline CDR1 and CDR2 sequences are SNHLY and FYNNEI. V was shortened by 3 bases and J by 0 bases, with 9 bases between the two germline ends. CDR3 length equals 15 residues. DNA of the CDR3: TGTGCCAGCAGTGAGGACAGACGCTCTGGAAACACCATATATTTT. This gives the protein CASSEDRRSGNTIYF.

The chain uses TRBV6-1 and TRBJ1-1; D call uncertain. The CDR3 runs 15 residues. V shed 5 bases and J shed 1 base, with 14 bases lying between them. The germline CDR1 and CDR2 sequences are MNHNS and SASEGT. The DNA of the CDR3 is TGTGCCAGCAGTAAACACAGAAACCCGAACACTGAAGCTTTCTTT. It translates to CASSKHRNPNTEAFF.

The chain combines TRBV5-1 with TRBJ2-7; TRBD1 aligns across 8 bases. Trimming removed 2 bases from V and 1 base from J; junction bases left unmatched: 2. The CDR3 spans 14 residues. Per the germline V gene, CDR1 is SGHRS and CDR2 is YFSETQ. The CDR3 loop is CASSLQGGSYEQYF. DNA of the CDR3: TGCGCCAGCAGCTTACAGGGGGGATCCTACGAGCAGTACTTC.